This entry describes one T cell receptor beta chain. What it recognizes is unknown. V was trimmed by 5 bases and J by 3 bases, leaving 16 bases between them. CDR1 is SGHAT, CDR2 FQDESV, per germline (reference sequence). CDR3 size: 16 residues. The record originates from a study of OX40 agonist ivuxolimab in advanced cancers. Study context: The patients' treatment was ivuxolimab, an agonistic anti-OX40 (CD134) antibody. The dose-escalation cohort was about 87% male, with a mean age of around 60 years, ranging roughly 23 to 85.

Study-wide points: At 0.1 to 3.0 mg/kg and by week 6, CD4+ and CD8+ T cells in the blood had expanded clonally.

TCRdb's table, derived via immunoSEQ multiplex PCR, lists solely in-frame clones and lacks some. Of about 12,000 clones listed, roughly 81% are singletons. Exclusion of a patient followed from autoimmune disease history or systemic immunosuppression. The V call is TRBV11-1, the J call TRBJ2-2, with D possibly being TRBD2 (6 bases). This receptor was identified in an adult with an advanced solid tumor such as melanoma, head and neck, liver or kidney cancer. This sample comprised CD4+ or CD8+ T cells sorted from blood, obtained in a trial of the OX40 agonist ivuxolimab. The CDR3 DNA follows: TGTGCCAGCAGCCTCCGGGAGCGGCATTACACCGGGGAGCTGTTTTTT. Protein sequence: CASSLRERHYTGELFF.